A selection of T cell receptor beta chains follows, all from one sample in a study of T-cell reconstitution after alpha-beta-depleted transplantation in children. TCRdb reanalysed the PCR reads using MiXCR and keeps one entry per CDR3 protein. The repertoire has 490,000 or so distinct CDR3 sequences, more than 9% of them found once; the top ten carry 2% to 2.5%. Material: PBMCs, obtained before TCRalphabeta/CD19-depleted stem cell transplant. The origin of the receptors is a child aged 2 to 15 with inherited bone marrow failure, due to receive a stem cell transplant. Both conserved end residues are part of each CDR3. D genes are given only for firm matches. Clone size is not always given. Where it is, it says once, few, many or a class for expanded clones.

cdr3_aa: CASSQEARGETQYF
cdr3_nt: TGCGCCAGCAGCCAAGAAGCCAGGGGAGAGACCCAGTACTTC
j_call: TRBJ2-5
d_call: .
v_call: TRBV4-3
clone_size: many

cdr3_aa: CASSYLGGYGYTF
cdr3_nt: TGTGCCAGCAGTTACTTGGGCGGCTATGGCTACACCTTC
j_call: TRBJ1-2
d_call: .
v_call: TRBV6-5
clone_size: many

cdr3_aa: CASSITPGSTYNEQFF
cdr3_nt: TGTGCCAGTAGTATAACTCCAGGGTCGACCTACAATGAGCAGTTCTTC
j_call: TRBJ2-1
d_call: .
v_call: TRBV19
clone_size: .

cdr3_aa: CASSQGQEGLTSYEQYF
cdr3_nt: TGTGCCAGCAGCCAGGGCCAAGAGGGACTAACGTCCTACGAGCAGTACTTC
j_call: TRBJ2-7
d_call: TRBD2
v_call: TRBV5-5
clone_size: few

cdr3_aa: CASSPPLGTDTQYF
cdr3_nt: TGTGCCAGCAGCCCTCCCCTAGGTACCGATACGCAGTATTTT
j_call: TRBJ2-3
d_call: .
v_call: TRBV5-4
clone_size: few

cdr3_aa: CASSPIPGDGGELFF
cdr3_nt: TGTGCCAGCTCTCCCATACCGGGAGATGGCGGGGAGCTGTTTTTT
j_call: TRBJ2-2
d_call: .
v_call: TRBV18
clone_size: many

cdr3_aa: CASSLGANTEAFF
cdr3_nt: TGTGCCAGCAGCTTAGGGGCGAACACTGAAGCTTTCTTT
j_call: TRBJ1-1
d_call: .
v_call: TRBV11-2
clone_size: many

cdr3_aa: CASSPQGGKTQYF
cdr3_nt: TGTGCCAGCAGTCCACAGGGCGGCAAGACCCAGTACTTC
j_call: TRBJ2-5
d_call: .
v_call: TRBV6-1
clone_size: many

cdr3_aa: CASSEDREEYTEAFF
cdr3_nt: TGTGCCAGTAGTGAGGACAGGGAAGAGTACACTGAAGCTTTCTTT
j_call: TRBJ1-1
d_call: TRBD1
v_call: TRBV19
clone_size: many

cdr3_aa: CASSFRTSGSVDEQFF
cdr3_nt: TGTGCCAGTAGTTTCAGGACTAGCGGGAGTGTCGATGAGCAGTTCTTC
j_call: TRBJ2-1
d_call: TRBD2
v_call: TRBV19
clone_size: .

cdr3_aa: CSARMGLSNQPQHF
cdr3_nt: TGCAGTGCTAGAATGGGGCTTAGCAATCAGCCCCAGCATTTT
j_call: TRBJ1-5
d_call: .
v_call: TRBV20-1
clone_size: many

cdr3_aa: CASSGGGSTHNEQFF
cdr3_nt: TGTGCCAGCAGCGGGGGAGGGTCGACTCACAATGAGCAGTTCTTC
j_call: TRBJ2-1
d_call: TRBD2
v_call: TRBV7-9
clone_size: many

cdr3_aa: CASSSPHQVHTHNEQFF
cdr3_nt: TGTGCCAGCAGCTCTCCCCACCAGGTTCACACCCACAATGAGCAGTTCTTC
j_call: TRBJ2-1
d_call: .
v_call: TRBV12-3/TRBV12-4
clone_size: many

cdr3_aa: CASSLIADDYNEQFF
cdr3_nt: TGCGCCAGCAGCTTGATTGCAGACGATTACAATGAGCAGTTCTTC
j_call: TRBJ2-1
d_call: .
v_call: TRBV5-1
clone_size: many

cdr3_aa: CASSFWGAHEQYF
cdr3_nt: TGTGCCAGCAGTTTTTGGGGGGCCCACGAGCAGTACTTC
j_call: TRBJ2-7
d_call: .
v_call: TRBV12-3/TRBV12-4
clone_size: few

cdr3_aa: CASSPLSKREMGNEQFF
cdr3_nt: TGTGCCAGCAGCCCCCTCTCTAAGCGGGAGATGGGAAATGAGCAGTTCTTC
j_call: TRBJ2-1
d_call: TRBD2
v_call: TRBV7-2
clone_size: few

cdr3_aa: CAISESKEGYGYTF
cdr3_nt: TGTGCCATCAGTGAGTCAAAGGAGGGCTATGGCTACACCTTC
j_call: TRBJ1-2
d_call: .
v_call: TRBV10-3
clone_size: .

cdr3_aa: CASSLLSSPLHF
cdr3_nt: TGTGCCAGCAGCTTATTGAGTTCACCCCTCCACTTT
j_call: TRBJ1-6
d_call: .
v_call: TRBV7-2
clone_size: many

cdr3_aa: CASSLGSGTHYNEQFF
cdr3_nt: TGTGCCAGCAGCTTAGGGAGCGGGACCCACTACAATGAGCAGTTCTTC
j_call: TRBJ2-1
d_call: TRBD2
v_call: TRBV11-3
clone_size: .

cdr3_aa: CASSPAMGGKYEQFF
cdr3_nt: TGTGCCAGCTCACCAGCGATGGGGGGCAAGTATGAGCAGTTCTTC
j_call: TRBJ2-1
d_call: .
v_call: TRBV18
clone_size: many

cdr3_aa: CASAGWKNNEQFF
cdr3_nt: TGTGCCAGTGCGGGGTGGAAGAACAATGAGCAGTTCTTC
j_call: TRBJ2-1
d_call: .
v_call: TRBV12-3/TRBV12-4
clone_size: many

cdr3_aa: CASSPTSGSPNTGELFF
cdr3_nt: TGTGCCAGCTCACCCACTAGCGGGAGTCCGAACACCGGGGAGCTGTTTTTT
j_call: TRBJ2-2
d_call: TRBD2
v_call: TRBV18
clone_size: .

cdr3_aa: CASSPAAPDTQYF
cdr3_nt: TGTGCCAGCTCACCAGCGGCACCAGATACGCAGTATTTT
j_call: TRBJ2-3
d_call: .
v_call: TRBV18
clone_size: many

cdr3_aa: CASSLALAGVSLKETQYF
cdr3_nt: TGTGCCAGCAGCTTAGCGCTAGCGGGAGTTTCACTAAAAGAGACCCAGTACTTC
j_call: TRBJ2-5
d_call: TRBD2
v_call: TRBV13
clone_size: many

cdr3_aa: CASSEGQGRTEAFF
cdr3_nt: TGCGCCAGCAGTGAGGGACAGGGACGGACTGAAGCTTTCTTT
j_call: TRBJ1-1
d_call: TRBD1
v_call: TRBV10-1
clone_size: .